This record covers a single TCR beta chain. Antigen specificity is unknown. It was RNA transcripts that yielded the amplified TCR beta CDR3 regions. A first-round RT-PCR of the TCR CDR3 used the HTBI primer set. TCRdb redid the calling of the multiplex PCR reads with MiXCR, one entry per CDR3 protein. This table has 300,000 to 350,000 distinct CDR3 sequences, less than 20% appearing once. This sample is drawn from a study of T cells in Graves' hyperthyroidism and ophthalmopathy. Study-wide points: From stable hyperthyroidism, ophthalmopathy was set apart by a 13 V-J model.

Germline assignment: CDR1 SGHAT and CDR2 FQNNGV. This CDR3 is built from 16 residues. With 5 bases clipped from V and 4 bases from J, the junction kept 5 bases outside the gene matches. V is TRBV11-2 and J is TRBJ2-2; 12 nucleotides match TRBD2. This TCR came from a woman aged 40 to 49 with Graves' ophthalmopathy. Sequencing input: blood. In DNA form, the CDR3 reads TGTGCCAGCAGCCGTTTGGGACTAGCGGGCACCGGGGAGCTGTTTTTT. It encodes CASSRLGLAGTGELFF.